This TCR beta chain appears in the sequencing data of a study of T cells in Graves' hyperthyroidism and ophthalmopathy. The wider study: Peripheral blood collection took place at initial diagnosis, before any treatment. Study-wide findings and caveats: Most expanded thyroid clonotypes above 0.001 also appeared in blood.

This clonotype was seen many times. Its antigen remains unknown. TCR beta CDR3 regions were amplified from RNA transcripts. Primed by the HTBI set, a first-round RT-PCR was run on the TCR CDR3. TCRdb used MiXCR to reprocess the multiplex PCR reads, holding one entry per CDR3 protein. The sample carries roughly 570,000 distinct CDR3 sequences, about 15% recorded once. Hyperthyroidism patients were newly diagnosed, had disease duration under 2 months, and were aged 18 to 65 years. V lost 10 bases to trimming and J lost 0 bases, with 16 bases between them. Per germline, CDR1 MNHEY and CDR2 SMNVEV (reference sequence). The CDR3 runs 14 residues.

V usage is TRBV27 and J usage is TRBJ2-7; perhaps TRBD2 as D (5 bases). The clonotype was recovered from a woman under 40 with Graves' hyperthyroidism. Sequenced: blood. CDR3 in amino acids: CATGLGGSSYEQYF. Written as DNA, the CDR3 is TGTGCCACCGGACTCGGTGGAAGCTCCTACGAGCAGTACTTC.